A selection of T cell receptor beta chains follows, all from one sample in a study of graft-versus-host responses after intestinal transplantation. Their target antigens are unknown. Assay used: immunoSEQ multiplex PCR; TCRdb lists only in-frame clones, some missing. The sample yields over 100,000 clones, roughly 95% seen once. The sample consisted of unstimulated CD8+ T cells sorted from spleen or lymph node cells, taken before intestinal transplant. The origin of the receptors is a human donor who received an intestinal transplant. Both conserved end residues are part of each CDR3. The D gene is left open where the match is weak.

TRBV2	.	TRBJ2-7	CASSELGAAAYEQYF
TRBV7-6	.	TRBJ2-7	CASSPRGLAGREQYF
TRBV7-8	TRBD1	TRBJ1-1	CASSSYRGNTEAFF
TRBV10-1	TRBD2	TRBJ2-2	CASSEGRRGLAGLSNTGELFF
TRBV28	.	TRBJ2-7	CASSLMASYEQYF
TRBV28	TRBD2	TRBJ2-1	CASSKEGLARIEQFF
TRBV7-8	TRBD1	TRBJ2-3	CASSRPGQPMGHTDTQYF
TRBV7-2	.	TRBJ2-5	CASSLNRRETQYF
TRBV4-1	.	TRBJ1-2	CASSPHGRGTNYGYTF
TRBV6-1	.	TRBJ1-2	CASEWAPMYGYTF